Following are 23 T cell receptor beta chains from one sample sequenced in a study of immune heterogeneity within non-small cell lung tumors. Genomic DNA extracted from bulk tumor tissue served as template. A total of 600 ng was used per sample. Spaced far apart, several biopsies were taken from each primary tumor during surgery. The study cohort was described as untreated, and its members had newly diagnosed non-small cell lung cancer. They went on to have curative surgery. Multiplex PCR (32 V and 13 J primers) was used to amplify the TCR beta CDR3. TCRdb ran MiXCR on the multiplex PCR reads and lists one entry per CDR3 protein. The repertoire has approximately 7,200 distinct CDR3 sequences, around 23% of them found once; the top ten carry over 12%. Sample: lung tumor tissue. The origin of the receptors is a man aged 55 to 69 with non-small cell lung cancer.

A word on this clonotype: This clone may be a read error of a much larger clone one base away. The chain recombines TRBV9 with TRBJ2-2; the D gene is possibly TRBD2 (5 bases). Trimming removed 8 bases at V and 3 bases at J, with 14 bases between. From germline, CDR1 is SGDLS and CDR2 YYNGEE. This CDR3 contains 14 residues. The CDR3, as DNA: TGTGCCAGAATACTCGAGGGCTACACCGGGGAGCTGTTTTTT. Its translation: CARILEGYTGELFF.

This clonotype is classed as medium-sized. CDR3 bases: TGTGCCAGCAGTTTGCTAGCGGGAGGTGAGCAGTTCTTC. This encodes CASSLLAGGEQFF. The genes are TRBV12-3 or TRBV12-4 and TRBJ2-1; 11 positions agree with TRBD2. V lost 3 bases and J lost 9; bases outside the gene matches: 1. This CDR3 region has 13 residues.

This clonotype is categorized as medium-sized. In DNA form, the CDR3 reads TGTGCCAGTAAAAGCTACTCGGATAGTGCGAACTATGGCTACACCTTC. Its translation is CASKSYSDSANYGYTF. The chain carries TRBV28 and TRBJ1-2; no clear D. V was shortened by 9 bases and J by 2 bases, with 22 bases between the two germline ends. This CDR3 has 16 residues. Germline CDR1 and CDR2: MDHEN and SYDVKM.

This clonotype showed up just a few times. At one end the junction does not follow the germline gene, possibly because of a read error. V gene TRBV5-1 combines with J gene TRBJ1-1; D is unclear. The germline gives CDR1 SGHRS, CDR2 YFSETQ. There are 14 residues in the CDR3. CDR3 sequence reads: CASSLLGVHTEAFF. Written as DNA, the CDR3 is TGCGCCAGTAGCTTACTGGGAGTTCACACTGAAGCTTTCTTT.

In its sample, this clonotype ranks as medium-sized. The CDR3 sequence: CASSVAGAAYGYTF. CDR3 in DNA: TGTGCCAGCAGCGTAGCTGGGGCAGCCTATGGCTACACCTTC. This sequence joins TRBV9 and TRBJ1-2, with D perhaps matching TRBD1 (5 bases). Germline V CDR1 and CDR2: SGDLS, YYNGEE. The CDR3 runs to 14 residues. The ends were cut back, 0 bases at V and 4 bases at J, with 10 bases in the middle.

This clonotype is medium-sized. The gene calls are TRBV6-1 and TRBJ2-7; 8 bases align to TRBD1. CDR1 MNHNS and CDR2 SASEGT come from the germline V gene. V trimming: 5 bases; J trimming: 7 bases; junction bases outside the gene matches: 10. This CDR3 is built from 14 residues. The CDR3 reads CASSYRDRLVEQYF. CDR3 nucleotides: TGTGCCAGCAGTTATCGGGACAGGTTAGTTGAGCAGTACTTC.

This clonotype has just a few counts. The J gene is TRBJ2-5, the V gene TRBV18, with D uncertain. The CDR3 sequence is 12 residues long. The V gene lost 3 bases and the J gene lost 8 bases, with 10 bases spanning the gap. From germline, CDR1 is KGHSH and CDR2 LQKENI. DNA of the CDR3: TGTGCCAGCTCACCTAAGACTGGTACCCAGTACTTC. As protein: CASSPKTGTQYF.

In its sample, this clonotype ranks as medium-sized (0.01 to 0.1%). V gene TRBV27 combines with J gene TRBJ2-7, with D possibly being TRBD1 (6 bases). V shed 4 bases and J shed 7 bases, with 20 bases lying between them. CDR1 MNHEY and CDR2 SMNVEV come from the germline V gene (reference sequence). The CDR3 totals 15 residues. The CDR3 region has the DNA TGTGCCAGCAGTTCGGGTAGGGGGATTTGGAGAGAGCAGTACTTC. Translated: CASSSGRGIWREQYF.

This clonotype rates as medium-sized. The rearrangement joins TRBV12-3 or TRBV12-4 to TRBJ2-3; D is possibly TRBD2 (7 bases). The length of the CDR3 is 15 residues. V was clipped by 5 bases and J by 1 base, with 13 bases between them. The CDR3 protein is CASSITRGRTDTQYF. CDR3 bases: TGTGCCAGCAGTATCACGCGGGGGCGCACAGATACGCAGTATTTT.

The table lists this clonotype with a few counts. One end of the junction does not line up with germline, which may come from a read error. This chain links TRBV9 with TRBJ2-3; TRBD2 matches 9 bases. The CDR3 length is 13 residues. From germline, CDR1 is SGDLS and CDR2 YYNGEE. For the CDR3, the DNA is TGTGCCGGCAGCATGCGGGGGGGGGATACGCAGTATTTT. It codes for CAGSMRGGDTQYF.

The J gene is TRBJ2-7, the V gene TRBV19; the D is unclear. V shed 3 bases and J shed 4 bases, with 13 bases lying between them. The CDR3 is made up of 14 amino acids. CDR1 is LNHDA and CDR2 is SQIVND in the germline V gene (reference sequence). The CDR3 bases are TGTGCCAGTAGTATGTGGAGAGAGAGGTACGAGCAGTACTTC. Translated: CASSMWRERYEQYF.

The V and J genes are TRBV5-6 and TRBJ2-4; D is unresolved. This CDR3 is built from 14 residues. Trimming shortened V by 0 bases and J by 3 bases, and 7 bases separated the two germline ends. Germline V gene lookup returns CDR1 SGHDT and CDR2 YYEEEE. CDR3 protein: CASSLGGSKNIQYF. CDR3 in DNA: TGTGCCAGCAGCTTGGGAGGAAGCAAAAACATTCAGTACTTC.

In its sample, this clonotype is medium-sized. The chain has TRBV12-3 or TRBV12-4 and TRBJ2-7; 14 nucleotides agree with TRBD2. Trimming removed 4 bases from V and 3 bases from J; junction bases left unmatched: 2. The CDR3 extends over 15 amino acids. The chain's CDR3 is CASSWTSGRIYEQYF. The CDR3 DNA sequence: TGTGCCAGCAGTTGGACTAGCGGGAGGATCTACGAGCAGTACTTC.

In its sample, this clonotype was seen many times. V is TRBV5-6 and J is TRBJ1-4; 9 positions agree with TRBD1. The CDR3 is 16 amino acids. Germline V gene data show CDR1 as SGHDT and CDR2 as YYEEEE. The V gene end was trimmed by 0 bases and the J gene end by 7 bases; junction bases not matched to a gene: 7. The CDR3 region is CASSLGPGTGTEKLFF. DNA of the CDR3: TGTGCCAGCAGCTTGGGACCCGGGACAGGGACTGAAAAACTGTTTTTT.

This clonotype is medium-sized in the sample. The chain has TRBV7-9 and TRBJ2-7; D is uncertain. Trimming removed 1 base at V and 0 bases at J, with 7 bases between. The CDR3 is 14 residues long. Germline loops: CDR1 SEHNR, CDR2 FQNEAQ (reference sequence). The DNA for the CDR3 is TGTGCCAGCAGCTTAGGGTTTGCCTCCTACGAGCAGTACTTC. Translation: CASSLGFASYEQYF.

This clonotype is medium-sized in the sample. V and J are TRBV3-1 and TRBJ2-7, with a possible D match to TRBD1 (6 bases). Germline lookup yields CDR1 LGHDT and CDR2 YNNKEL (reference sequence). CDR3 length: 13 residues. V was trimmed by 4 bases and J by 2 bases, leaving 9 bases between them. Written as DNA, the CDR3 is TGTGCCAGCAGCCCGGGACAACCCTACGAGCAGTACTTC. Translation: CASSPGQPYEQYF.

This clonotype was seen only once. One junction end does not reproduce the germline sequence, and a read error may be involved. V is TRBV20-1 and J is TRBJ1-2, with unresolved D. Germline loops: CDR1 DFQATT, CDR2 SNEGSKA (reference sequence). The CDR3 consists of 13 residues. CDR3 residues: CSAGVADFYGYTF. CDR3 in DNA: TGCAGTGCTGGAGTTGCAGACTTCTATGGGTACACCTTC.

A remark on this clonotype: It may be a read error: a sequence one base away is much more abundant. The rearrangement joins TRBV11-2 to TRBJ2-1, with 11 bases fitting TRBD2. Germline V gene sequence: CDR1 SGHAT, CDR2 FQNNGV. The V gene end was trimmed by 7 bases and the J gene end by 2 bases; junction bases not matched to a gene: 10. The CDR3 has 17 amino acids. The CDR3 bases are TGTGCCAGCATCCTAATACTAGCGGGAGCCCCCTACAATGAGCAGTTCTTC. Amino acids: CASILILAGAPYNEQFF.

This clonotype is labeled as medium-sized (0.01 to 0.1%). This sequence joins TRBV7-3 and TRBJ2-7; D unclear. This CDR3 spans 13 amino acids. Germline V gene sequence: CDR1 SGHTA, CDR2 FQGTGA. V lost 2 bases to trimming and J lost 4 bases, with 9 bases between them. CDR3 DNA sequence: TGTGCCAGCAGCTTAGGCCCTCAATACGAGCAGTACTTC. Amino acid sequence: CASSLGPQYEQYF.

Of note for this clonotype: This could be a read error, since a much larger clone is one nucleotide away. The rearrangement joins TRBV5-1 to TRBJ1-2; TRBD1 aligns across 10 bases. Trimming removed 0 bases from V and 4 bases from J; junction bases left unmatched: 3. The V gene's germline CDR1 is SGHRS and CDR2 YFSETQ. This CDR3 spans 15 amino acids. This chain's CDR3 is CASSLGQGASYGYTF. As DNA, the CDR3 is TGCGCCAGCAGCTTGGGACAGGGGGCGAGCTATGGCTACACCTTC.

By share, this clonotype ranks as medium-sized (0.01 to 0.1%). V usage is TRBV6-1 and J usage is TRBJ2-7; 11 bases match TRBD1. Germline lookup yields CDR1 MNHNS and CDR2 SASEGT. This CDR3 region has 14 residues. The V segment lost 6 bases and the J segment 3 bases; nucleotides outside the gene matches: 4. CDR3: CASRFGTGGYEQYF. CDR3 DNA: TGTGCCAGCAGGTTCGGGACAGGGGGCTACGAGCAGTACTTC.

On this clonotype itself: A read error may be the cause here, since a much bigger clone is one base away. The J gene is TRBJ1-5, the V gene TRBV5-6; D gene unclear. This CDR3 spans 13 amino acids. V dropped 4 bases and J dropped 6 bases, with 11 bases sitting between them. CDR1 and CDR2 from the germline V gene are SGHDT and YYEEEE. The CDR3 loop reads CASSTAGSQPQHF. CDR3 in DNA: TGTGCCAGCAGCACGGCGGGGTCTCAGCCCCAGCATTTT. Combining the CDR3 with reference TRBV5-6 and TRBJ1-5 gives the whole variable domain DAGVTQSPTHLIKTRGQQVTLRCSPKSGHDTVSWYQQALGQGPQFIFQYYEEEERQRGNFPDRFSGHQFPNYSSELNVNALLLGDSALYLCASSTAGSQPQHFGDGTRLSIL.

The chain is built from TRBV3-1 and TRBJ1-6; weak D call: TRBD1 (6 bases). In germline, CDR1 is LGHDT, CDR2 YNNKEL (reference sequence). With 4 bases removed from V and 7 bases from J, the gap between germline ends came to 14 bases. This CDR3 is 15 amino acids long. The CDR3 loop is CASSRGTLSNSPLHF. Written as DNA, the CDR3 is TGTGCCAGCAGCCGTGGGACATTATCGAATTCACCCCTCCACTTT.